This T cell receptor (beta chain) is from a study of tumor-infiltrating lymphocytes in localized non-small cell lung cancer. Trimming stripped 1 base from V and 7 bases from J, with 22 bases between. The length of the CDR3 is 16 residues. From germline, CDR1 is GTSNPN and CDR2 SVGIG (reference sequence). Sequenced by immunoSEQ multiplex PCR; TCRdb stores in-frame clones only, minus some. This table has thousands of clones, approximately 75% appearing once. Overall study results and limits: Different pieces of the same tissue went to different assays, confounding technical variation with intratumor heterogeneity.

Turning to this clone: Its matching antigen is unknown.

The sample consisted of lung tumor tissue. The receptor was isolated from a human donor with non-small cell lung cancer. The chain recombines TRBV30 with TRBJ1-2; D perhaps matches TRBD1 (6 bases). DNA of the CDR3: TGTGCCTGGAGTGACCCGACAGGACTCCAAACGGGTGGCTACACCTTC. Translating gives CAWSDPTGLQTGGYTF.